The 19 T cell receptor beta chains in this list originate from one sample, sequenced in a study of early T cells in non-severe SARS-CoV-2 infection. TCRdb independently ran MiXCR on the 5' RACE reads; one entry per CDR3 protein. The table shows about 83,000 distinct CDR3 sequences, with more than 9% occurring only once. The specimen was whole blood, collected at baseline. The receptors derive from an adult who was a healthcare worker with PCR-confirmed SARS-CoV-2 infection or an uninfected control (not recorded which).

The CDR3 loop is CASSLGTASTDTQYF. The CDR3, as DNA: TGTGCCAGCAGCTTAGGGACGGCTAGCACAGATACGCAGTATTTT. The V gene is TRBV7-7, the J gene TRBJ2-3; D is unresolved. V lost 1 base, J lost 0 bases, and 8 bases lay in between. This CDR3 is built from 15 residues. Germline V gene data show CDR1 as SSHAT and CDR2 as FNYEAQ (reference sequence).

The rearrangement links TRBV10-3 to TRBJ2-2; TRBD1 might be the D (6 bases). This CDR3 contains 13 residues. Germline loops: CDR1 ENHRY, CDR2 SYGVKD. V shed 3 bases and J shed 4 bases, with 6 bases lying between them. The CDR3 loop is CAISEGGTGELFF. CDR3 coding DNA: TGTGCCATCAGTGAAGGGGGCACCGGGGAGCTGTTTTTT.

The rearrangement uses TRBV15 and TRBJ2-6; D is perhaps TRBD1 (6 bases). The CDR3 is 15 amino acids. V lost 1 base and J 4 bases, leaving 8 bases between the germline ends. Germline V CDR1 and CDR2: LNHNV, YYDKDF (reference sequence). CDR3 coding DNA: TGTGCCACCAGCAGAGGGACAGACGGGGCCAACGTCCTGACTTTC. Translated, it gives CATSRGTDGANVLTF.

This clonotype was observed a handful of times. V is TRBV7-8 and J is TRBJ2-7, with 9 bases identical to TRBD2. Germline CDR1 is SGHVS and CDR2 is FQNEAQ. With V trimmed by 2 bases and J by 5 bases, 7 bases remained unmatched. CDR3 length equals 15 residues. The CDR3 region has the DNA TGTGCCAGCAGCTTAAGGCGGGAGGGCCGCGACGAGCAGTACTTC. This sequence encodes CASSLRREGRDEQYF. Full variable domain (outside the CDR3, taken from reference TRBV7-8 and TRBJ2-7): GAGVSQSPRYKVAKRGQDVALRCDPISGHVSLFWYQQALGQGPEFLTYFQNEAQLDKSGLPSDRFFAERPEGSVSTLKIQRTQQEDSAVYLCASSLRREGRDEQYFGPGTRLTVT.

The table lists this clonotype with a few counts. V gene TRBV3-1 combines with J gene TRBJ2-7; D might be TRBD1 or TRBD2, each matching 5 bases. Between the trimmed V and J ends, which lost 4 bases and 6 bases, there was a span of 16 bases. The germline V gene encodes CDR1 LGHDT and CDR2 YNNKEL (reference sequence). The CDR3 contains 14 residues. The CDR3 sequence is CASSPGLGSLEQYF. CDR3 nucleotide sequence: TGTGCCAGCAGCCCGGGGCTGGGCAGCCTCGAGCAGTACTTC.

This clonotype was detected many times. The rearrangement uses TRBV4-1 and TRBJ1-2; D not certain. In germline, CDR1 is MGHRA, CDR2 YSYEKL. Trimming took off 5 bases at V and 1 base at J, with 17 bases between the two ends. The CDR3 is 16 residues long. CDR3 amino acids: CASSTRMGALNYGYTF. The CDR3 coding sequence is TGCGCCAGCAGCACCCGAATGGGCGCTCTTAACTATGGCTACACCTTC.

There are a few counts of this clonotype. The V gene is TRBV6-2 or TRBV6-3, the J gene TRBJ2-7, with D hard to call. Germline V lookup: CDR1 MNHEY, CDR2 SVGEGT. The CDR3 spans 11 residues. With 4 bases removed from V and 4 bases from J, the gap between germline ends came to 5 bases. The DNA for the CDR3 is TGTGCCAGCAGTTGGCAATACGAGCAGTACTTC. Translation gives CASSWQYEQYF.

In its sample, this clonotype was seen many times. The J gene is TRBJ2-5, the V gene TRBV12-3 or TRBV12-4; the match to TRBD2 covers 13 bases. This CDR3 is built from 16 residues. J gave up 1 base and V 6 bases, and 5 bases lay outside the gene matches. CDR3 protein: CASSPGLAGAQETQYF. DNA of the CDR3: TGTGCCAGCAGCCCCGGACTAGCGGGGGCCCAAGAGACCCAGTACTTC.

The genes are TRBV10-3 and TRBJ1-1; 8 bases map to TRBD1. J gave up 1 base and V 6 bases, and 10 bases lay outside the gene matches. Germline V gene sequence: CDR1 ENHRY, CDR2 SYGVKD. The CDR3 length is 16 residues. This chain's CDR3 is CAIRAGTGNRNTEAFF. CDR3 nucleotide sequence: TGTGCCATCAGAGCCGGGACAGGAAACAGGAACACTGAAGCTTTCTTT.

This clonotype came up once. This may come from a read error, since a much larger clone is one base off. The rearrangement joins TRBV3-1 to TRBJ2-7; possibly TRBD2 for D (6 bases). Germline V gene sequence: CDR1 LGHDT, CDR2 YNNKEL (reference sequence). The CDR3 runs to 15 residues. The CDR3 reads CACSRPTGSSYEQYF. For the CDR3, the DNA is TGTGCCTGCAGCCGCCCTACCGGGAGCTCCTACGAGCAGTACTTC.

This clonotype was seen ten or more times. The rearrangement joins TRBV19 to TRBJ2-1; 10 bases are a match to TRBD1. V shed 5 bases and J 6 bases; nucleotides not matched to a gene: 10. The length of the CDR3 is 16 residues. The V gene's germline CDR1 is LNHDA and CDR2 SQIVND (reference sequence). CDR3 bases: TGTGCCAGTAGTGCGATTCCGGGACAGGGGTCCAATGAGCAGTTCTTC. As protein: CASSAIPGQGSNEQFF.

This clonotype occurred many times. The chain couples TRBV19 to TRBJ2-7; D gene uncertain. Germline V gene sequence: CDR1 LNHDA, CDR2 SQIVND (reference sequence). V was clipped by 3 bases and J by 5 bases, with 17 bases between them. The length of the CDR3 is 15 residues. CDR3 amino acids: CASSIRAPPGDEQYF. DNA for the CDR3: TGTGCCAGTAGTATCCGGGCCCCACCCGGCGACGAGCAGTACTTC.

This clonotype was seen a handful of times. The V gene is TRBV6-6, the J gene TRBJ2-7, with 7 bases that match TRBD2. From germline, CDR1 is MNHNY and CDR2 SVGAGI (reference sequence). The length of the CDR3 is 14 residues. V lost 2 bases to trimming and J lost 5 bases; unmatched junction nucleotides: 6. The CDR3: CASSYLTSADEQYF. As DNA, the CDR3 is TGTGCCAGCAGTTACCTAACTAGCGCGGACGAGCAGTACTTC.

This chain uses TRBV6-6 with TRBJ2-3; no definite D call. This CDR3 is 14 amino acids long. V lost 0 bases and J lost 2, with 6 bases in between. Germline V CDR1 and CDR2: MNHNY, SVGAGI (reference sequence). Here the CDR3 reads CASSYSAFTDTQYF. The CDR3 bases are TGTGCCAGCAGTTACTCGGCTTTCACAGATACGCAGTATTTT.

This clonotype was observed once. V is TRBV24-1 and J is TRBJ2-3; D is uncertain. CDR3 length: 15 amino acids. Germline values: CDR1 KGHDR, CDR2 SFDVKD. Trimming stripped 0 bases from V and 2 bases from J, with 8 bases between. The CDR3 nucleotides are TGTGCCACCAGTGATTTGCGAGCAGCCACAGATACGCAGTATTTT. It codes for CATSDLRAATDTQYF.

CDR3 region: CASSSTGTSTSIAKNIQYF. For the CDR3, the DNA is TGTGCCAGCAGCTCAACCGGGACAAGTACTTCCATAGCCAAAAACATTCAGTACTTC. The chain employs TRBV5-5 and TRBJ2-4; maybe TRBD1 (6 bases). The germline V gene has CDR1 SGHKS and CDR2 YYEKEE (reference sequence). V lost 3 bases, J lost 0 bases, and 22 bases lay in between. The CDR3 sequence is 19 residues long.

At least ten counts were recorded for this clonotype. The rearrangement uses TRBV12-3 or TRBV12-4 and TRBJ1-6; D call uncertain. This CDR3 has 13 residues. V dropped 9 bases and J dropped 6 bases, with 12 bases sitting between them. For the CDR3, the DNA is TGTGCCAGTCGTCGAGGTAGTAATTCACCCCTCCACTTT. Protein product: CASRRGSNSPLHF.

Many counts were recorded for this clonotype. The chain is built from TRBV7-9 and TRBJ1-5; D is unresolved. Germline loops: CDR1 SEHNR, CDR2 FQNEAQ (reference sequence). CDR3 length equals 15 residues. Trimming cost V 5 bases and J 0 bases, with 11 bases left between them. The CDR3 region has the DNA TGTGCCAGCAGCCGGGCTGTCGATAGCAATCAGCCCCAGCATTTT. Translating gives CASSRAVDSNQPQHF.

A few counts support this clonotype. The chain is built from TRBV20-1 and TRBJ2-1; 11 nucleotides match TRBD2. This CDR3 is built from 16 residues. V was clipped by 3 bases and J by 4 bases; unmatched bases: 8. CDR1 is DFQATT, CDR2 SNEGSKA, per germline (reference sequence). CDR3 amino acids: CSASDPGLADYNEQFF. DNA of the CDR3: TGCAGTGCTAGTGATCCGGGACTAGCGGATTACAATGAGCAGTTCTTC.